This is a list of T cell receptor beta chains from one sample in a study of cytomegalovirus exposure and HLA in healthy donors. Assay used: immunoSEQ multiplex PCR; TCRdb lists only in-frame clones, some missing. Of around 67,000 clones in the sample, 60% to 80% were seen once. The sequenced sample was PBMCs. The origin of the receptors is a woman aged 25 to 39 in good health and CMV-seropositive. Both conserved end residues are part of each CDR3. Fields, in order: J gene, D gene, clone size, V gene, CDR3 DNA, CDR3 protein. D genes are given only for firm matches. Some rows have no size entry. The others give once, few or many, or a class for an expanded clone.

J: TRBJ2-1; D: TRBD2; size: .; V: TRBV30; DNA: TGTGCCTGGACTAGCGGGAGGGGGAATGAGCAGTTCTTC; CDR3: CAWTSGRGNEQFF
J: TRBJ2-7; D: TRBD1; size: .; V: TRBV18; DNA: TGTGCCAGCTCACCCTACCGGGACAGCTCCTACGAGCAGTACTTC; CDR3: CASSPYRDSSYEQYF
J: TRBJ1-1; D: .; size: .; V: TRBV19; DNA: TGTGCCAGTAGATTAGGAGCTGGGAACACTGAAGCTTTCTTT; CDR3: CASRLGAGNTEAFF
J: TRBJ2-5; D: TRBD1; size: .; V: TRBV9; DNA: TGTGCCAGCAGCGGGGACAGGTGGGTCCAAGAGACCCAGTACTTC; CDR3: CASSGDRWVQETQYF
J: TRBJ1-1; D: TRBD1; size: once; V: TRBV19; DNA: TGTGCCAGTAGCCACAGGGGGCCAAACACTGAAGCTTTCTTT; CDR3: CASSHRGPNTEAFF
J: TRBJ1-1; D: .; size: .; V: TRBV15; DNA: TGTGCCACCAGCCTGATTCCGTCACAGGTCGGGTCGACTGAAGCTTTCTTT; CDR3: CATSLIPSQVGSTEAFF
J: TRBJ2-3; D: .; size: .; V: TRBV7-2; DNA: TGTGCCAGCAGCTTATGGGGAGGCGCGGCCACAGATACGCAGTATTTT; CDR3: CASSLWGGAATDTQYF
J: TRBJ2-4; D: .; size: .; V: TRBV6-1; DNA: TGTGCCAGCAGTGCCCACAGGGTGGCCAAAAACATTCAGTACTTC; CDR3: CASSAHRVAKNIQYF
J: TRBJ2-5; D: .; size: .; V: TRBV6-1; DNA: TGTGCCAGCAGTGCCGAGGAGACCCAGTACTTC; CDR3: CASSAEETQYF
J: TRBJ1-1; D: .; size: .; V: TRBV9; DNA: TGTGCCAGCAGCGTATTAACAGGGTACACTGAAGCTTTCTTT; CDR3: CASSVLTGYTEAFF
J: TRBJ2-1; D: .; size: few; V: TRBV27; DNA: TGTGCCAGCAGTTTACCTTTGGGAGGAGAGCAGTTCTTC; CDR3: CASSLPLGGEQFF
J: TRBJ2-7; D: .; size: .; V: TRBV18; DNA: TGTGCCAGCTCAGGCCAGGGGCCTTTCTACGAGCAGTACTTC; CDR3: CASSGQGPFYEQYF
J: TRBJ2-7; D: .; size: .; V: TRBV7-6; DNA: TGTGCCAGCAGCCATCCCTACGAGCAGTACTTC; CDR3: CASSHPYEQYF
J: TRBJ1-3; D: .; size: .; V: TRBV6-5; DNA: TGTGCCAGCAGTTACTCCAGGGGAAGCTATGGAAACACCATATATTTT; CDR3: CASSYSRGSYGNTIYF
J: TRBJ1-1; D: TRBD1; size: .; V: TRBV6-5; DNA: TGTGCCAGCAAATACAGGGGCCCGAACACTGAAGCTTTCTTT; CDR3: CASKYRGPNTEAFF